This T cell receptor (beta chain) was recorded in a study of T cell changes during pregnancy in multiple sclerosis. V gave up 0 bases and J gave up 7 bases, with 14 bases separating them. The CDR3 is 15 residues long. Germline V lookup: CDR1 SGDLS, CDR2 YYNGEE. Libraries were prepared by immunoSEQ multiplex PCR; TCRdb keeps only in-frame clonotypes and omits some of them. The sample records about 38,000 clones, roughly 91% being singletons. The V and J genes are TRBV9 and TRBJ2-1, with D possibly being TRBD2 (5 bases). The specimen was CD8+ T cells from peripheral blood mononuclear cells, collected in the second trimester of pregnancy. This clonotype was sampled from a female donor with multiple sclerosis, enrolled in a pregnancy study. The CDR3 DNA follows: TGTGCCAGCAGCGTAGAGGATGTCGGCGGGAATGAGCAGTTCTTC. It specifies CASSVEDVGGNEQFF.